This T cell receptor beta chain was captured by sequencing in a study of graft-versus-host responses after intestinal transplantation (dated by TCRdb to 2020 to 2023). In the study overall: Multivisceral, liver-intestinal, or isolated intestinal transplants were received by the recipients. Every recipient was given anti-thymocyte globulin induction, then maintenance tacrolimus and steroids for around three years. Graft-versus-host and host-versus-graft alloreactive T cell clones were tracked in the graft, circulation and bone marrow after intestinal transplantation using bulk TCR-beta CDR3 sequencing. To identify alloreactive clones, pre-transplant mixed lymphocyte reaction products were sequenced and then compared with unstimulated pre-transplant donor and recipient T cells. Of the 20 to 30 intestinal transplant recipients enrolled in the cohort, one of whom was a retransplant, a few patients without pretransplant specimens were excluded. A peak of at least 4% donor T cells among recipient peripheral blood mononuclear cells was the definition used for donor T cell macrochimerism. Instead of going to the commercial service, samples from a few later patients were sequenced in-house on an Illumina MiSeq and processed with MiXCR.

To prepare the library, the immunoSEQ multiplex PCR assay was applied. Adaptive Biotechnologies carried out high-throughput TCR-beta CDR3 sequencing of genomic DNA for most patients. Turning to the authors' computational methods: TCR sequencing data were retrieved from Adaptive's ImmunoSEQ software for 18 patients, whereas a few other patients were processed with MiXCR and VDJtools. Because the origin of CDR3 nucleotide sequences shared between donor and recipient could not be assigned, those sequences were removed. At least 2-fold expansion over unstimulated cells and a minimum CFSE-low frequency of 0.002% (template counts) or 0.001% (read counts) were required for clones to be classified as alloreactive. A clone was considered mappable if detected in the sequenced pre-transplant spleen, lymph node, or MLR CFSE-low populations of the donor or recipient. Cumulative frequency of alloreactive clones was calculated as a percentage of all sequences weighted by copy number. In TCRdb, the immuneACCESS table is reduced to in-frame sequences with V and J assigned. These tables do not hold every clone; where another copy was compared, an unresolved V gene accounts for under half, and the others remain unexplained. V, J and clone size reflect that table, while D and trimming were determined from the DNA. This sample is represented by just over 40,000 clones; about 89% of them were singletons. The top ten constitute 2% to 2.5% of the sample.

The full study reports these points: GvH clones were detected in recipient bone marrow, and some of these GvH clones were observed earlier in ileal mucosa or blood, consistent with an intestinal mucosal origin. High GvH to HvG T cell clonal ratios were observed in the allografts of patients with donor T cell macrochimerism. The conclusions were limited by the relatively low number and heterogeneity of the intestinal transplant patients. Early after transplant, declines in HvG clones were associated with peak levels of circulating GvH clones.

CDR3 length: 18 amino acids, cysteine to phenylalanine. CDR3 DNA is the only sequence kept; it has 54 bases, read in frame from the first base. V loses 2 bases at its end and J loses 7 bases; junction bases beyond the gene matches: 12. For CDR1 and CDR2, the germline V gene lists MDHEN and SYDVKM. Blood samples were collected up to 4 times in the first month after transplant and then at least monthly when available. As regards this clone: Its recognized antigen is unknown. It has no much larger one-base neighbor in the sample; base qualities were not kept.

The rearranged chain carries TRBV28 and TRBJ1-4, and TRBD1 aligns with 11 junction nucleotides. The receptor's source is a human patient who received an intestinal transplant, so some T cells may come from the graft donor. The input for sequencing was PBMCs, taken about 310 days after intestinal transplant. The sequence in DNA is TGTGCCAGCAGTTTACTGTTCGGACAGGGGGCTGAGGGTGAAAAACTGTTTTTT. This yields the protein CASSLLFGQGAEGEKLFF.